This T cell receptor (beta chain) was captured by sequencing in a study of cytomegalovirus exposure and HLA in healthy donors. At the level of the study: HLA-typed donors were the source of 90 million or so unique TCRs, which an early data release held. General study points: A later analysis linked about 17,000 TCR beta sequences to HLA alleles at 0.05 false discovery rate.

The length of the CDR3 is 14 residues. Germline assignment: CDR1 SGHTA and CDR2 FQGNSA. The J segment lost 4 bases and the V segment lost 1 base, leaving 2 bases of the junction unmatched. This donor's file did not include a recorded CMV serostatus. As regards this clone: What it recognizes is unknown.

PCR used 60 Vbeta primers and 13 Jbeta primers. The protocol was immunoSEQ multiplex PCR, while the TCRdb copy is restricted to in-frame clones and leaves out a portion. Of about 130,000 clones listed, about 78% are singletons. The chain has TRBV7-2 and TRBJ2-7; the match to TRBD2 covers 9 bases. This TCR derives from a human donor in good health. The sample comprised PBMCs. The CDR3 DNA follows: TGTGCCAGCAGCTTAGTTAGCGGGGGATACGAGCAGTACTTC. This translates into CASSLVSGGYEQYF.